This TCR beta chain was found in a study of cytomegalovirus exposure and HLA in healthy donors. This clone showed up just a few times. Its target is unknown. 13 Jbeta primers and 60 Vbeta primers were used for the PCR. Only in-frame clones appear in the TCRdb table, and some are missing; sequencing was by immunoSEQ multiplex PCR. Of roughly 150,000 clones listed, 64% are singletons. Notes on the study in general: According to an earlier analysis, most TCR beta V segments yielded productive rearrangements about 87% or about 30% of the time. In presence/absence analyses, roughly uniform sequencing depth across donors was assumed.

The V segment lost 1 base and the J segment 6 bases; nucleotides outside the gene matches: 2. Germline V gene lookup returns CDR1 SGHDN and CDR2 FVKESK. The CDR3 runs 13 residues. The sample comprised PBMCs. This TCR came from a woman in her 30s in good health and CMV-seropositive. The chain joins TRBV14 to TRBJ1-2, with 7 bases identical to TRBD1. The CDR3 here is CASSQGGGDGYTF. The DNA of the CDR3 is TGTGCCAGCAGCCAAGGAGGGGGCGATGGCTACACCTTC.